This T cell receptor (beta chain) was retrieved from a study of Graves' ophthalmopathy and Graves' hyperthyroidism. RNA transcripts provided the template for amplifying TCR beta CDR3 regions. Second-round multiplex PCR followed a first-round RT-PCR using HTBI primers. In TCRdb, the multiplex PCR reads were re-called with MiXCR into one record per CDR3 protein. The repertoire consists of 260,000 or so distinct CDR3 sequences, with around 50% occurring once and the leading ten covering less than 50%. This clonotype showed up just a few times. V lost 0 bases and J 2 bases, leaving 8 bases between the germline ends. The germline V gene encodes CDR1 SQVTM and CDR2 ANQGSEA. The CDR3 length is 13 residues.

Sequenced: peripheral blood. This sequence joins TRBV29-1 and TRBJ2-7, with unresolved D. The sequence derives from an adult man with Graves' ophthalmopathy. CDR3 amino acids: CSVEEGGTYEQYF. The DNA of the CDR3 is TGCAGCGTTGAAGAGGGCGGAACCTACGAGCAGTACTTC.